Shown below are 23 T cell receptor beta chains from a single sample sequenced in a study of cytomegalovirus exposure and HLA in healthy donors. PCR amplification relied on 60 Vbeta primers (plus 13 Jbeta primers). TCRdb keeps only in-frame clones here, not all; method: immunoSEQ multiplex PCR. The table records 65,000 or so clones, more than 75% of them present only once. The sequenced sample was PBMCs. These receptors were taken from a girl under 18 in good health and CMV-seropositive.

In this sample, this clone turned up a few times. The chain couples TRBV30 to TRBJ1-1, with D uncertain. Germline V gene data show CDR1 as GTSNPN and CDR2 as SVGIG (reference sequence). V was clipped by 2 bases and J by 4 bases, with 14 bases between them. This CDR3 contains 14 residues. DNA for the CDR3: TGTGCCTGGAGTTGGTCGGGGATCGGCACTGAAGCTTTCTTT. It yields the protein CAWSWSGIGTEAFF.

V and J are TRBV6-5 and TRBJ1-5; a possible D gene is TRBD1 (6 bases). The germline V gene has CDR1 MNHEY and CDR2 SVGAGI. The V and J ends lost 6 bases and 0 bases respectively, with 9 bases between them. The CDR3 extends over 14 amino acids. The DNA of the CDR3 is TGTGCCAGCAGACGGACAGTTAGCAATCAGCCCCAGCATTTT. Translating gives CASRRTVSNQPQHF.

This sequence joins TRBV14 and TRBJ2-5; 11 bases fit TRBD2. V lost 0 bases to trimming and J lost 5 bases; unmatched junction nucleotides: 5. CDR3 length: 16 residues. Germline lookup yields CDR1 SGHDN and CDR2 FVKESK. This CDR3 reads CASSQDRASGRETQYF. DNA for the CDR3: TGTGCCAGCAGCCAAGATCGCGCTAGCGGGAGGGAGACCCAGTACTTC. Full variable domain (rest looked up from reference TRBV14 and TRBJ2-5): EAGVTQFPSHSVIEKGQTVTLRCDPISGHDNLYWYRRVMGKEIKFLLHFVKESKQDESGMPNNRFLAERTGGTYSTLKVQPAELEDSGVYFCASSQDRASGRETQYFGPGTRLLVL.

V gene TRBV2 combines with J gene TRBJ1-5; TRBD1 agrees at 10 bases. The J segment lost 3 bases and the V segment lost 6 bases, leaving 5 bases of the junction unmatched. Germline V gene data show CDR1 as SNHLY and CDR2 as FYNNEI. The CDR3 length is 15 residues. The CDR3 DNA follows: TGTGCCAGCAGAAAGGACAGGGGGGACAATCAGCCCCAGCATTTT. Amino acids: CASRKDRGDNQPQHF.

The rearrangement uses TRBV28 and TRBJ1-2, with D maybe TRBD1 (6 bases). The CDR3 totals 16 residues. The germline CDR1 and CDR2 sequences are MDHEN and SYDVKM. V was clipped by 5 bases and J by 2 bases, with 18 bases between them. In nucleotides, the CDR3 is TGTGCCAGCAGTCCCTATCGACAGGCACCGAACTATGGCTACACCTTC. It encodes CASSPYRQAPNYGYTF.

The chain carries TRBV5-4 and TRBJ2-5, with 10 bases aligning to TRBD2. In germline, CDR1 is SGHNT, CDR2 YYREEE (reference sequence). The V and J ends lost 4 bases and 5 bases, in that order; junction bases with no gene match: 11. The CDR3 sequence is 16 residues long. The CDR3 DNA reads as TGTGCCAGCAGCCCGGGGACTAGCGAGGAGGAGGAGACCCAGTACTTC. It codes for CASSPGTSEEEETQYF.

The V gene is TRBV5-1, the J gene TRBJ2-7; 8 nucleotides agree with TRBD1. The V gene's germline CDR1 is SGHRS and CDR2 YFSETQ. This CDR3 region has 14 residues. V dropped 5 bases and J dropped 7; count of bases not matched to a gene: 11. CDR3 bases: TGCGCCAGCAGGCGACAGGGGCAGGTAGGGGAGCAGTACTTC. It codes for CASRRQGQVGEQYF.

In this sample, this clone turned up once. V is TRBV28 and J is TRBJ2-5, with 10 nucleotides matching TRBD2. The CDR3 has 15 amino acids. Trimming took 6 bases from V and 3 from J; bases not matched to a gene: 7. Germline CDR1 reads MDHEN; CDR2 reads SYDVKM. CDR3 amino acids: CASRESSGSKETQYF. The CDR3 nucleotides read TGTGCCAGCAGAGAGTCTAGCGGGAGTAAAGAGACCCAGTACTTC.

The chain employs TRBV19 and TRBJ2-7, with D perhaps matching TRBD1 (6 bases). CDR3 length: 13 amino acids. CDR1 and CDR2 (germline): LNHDA, SQIVND (reference sequence). The V end was cut by 2 bases, the J end by 7 bases, with 12 bases between. DNA of the CDR3: TGTGCCAGTAGTATACGGGGACAAGGGGAGCAGTACTTC. This codes for CASSIRGQGEQYF.

This sequence joins TRBV30 and TRBJ2-1, with 15 bases aligning to TRBD2. The CDR3 contains 17 residues. Germline values: CDR1 GTSNPN, CDR2 SVGIG (reference sequence). The J segment lost 7 bases and the V segment lost 4 bases, leaving 11 bases of the junction unmatched. The CDR3 bases are TGTGCCTGGAAAGGGTACCTGGGACTAGCGGGAGGAAATGAGCAGTTCTTC. As protein: CAWKGYLGLAGGNEQFF. The variable domain in full, completed from reference TRBV30 and TRBJ2-1, reads SQTIHQWPATLVQPVGSPLSLECTVEGTSNPNLYWYRQAAGRGLQLLFYSVGIGQISSEVPQNLSASRPQDRQFILSSKKLLLSDSGFYLCAWKGYLGLAGGNEQFFGPGTRLTVL.

CDR3 amino acids: CSVGQGRLNTEAFF. For the CDR3, the DNA is TGCAGCGTGGGACAGGGCCGCCTCAACACTGAAGCTTTCTTT. The rearrangement links TRBV29-1 to TRBJ1-1; 9 bases align to TRBD1. The CDR3 sequence is 14 residues long. The J segment lost 2 bases and the V segment lost 6 bases, leaving 7 bases of the junction unmatched. Germline CDR1 is SQVTM and CDR2 is ANQGSEA.

V usage is TRBV29-1 and J usage is TRBJ1-2, with D unclear. CDR1 SQVTM and CDR2 ANQGSEA come from the germline V gene. The V and J ends lost 6 bases and 8 bases respectively, with 13 bases between them. The CDR3 sequence is 11 residues long. CDR3 coding DNA: TGCAGCGTGGCTGGACTCCCGGGCTACACCTTC. This sequence encodes CSVAGLPGYTF.

The V and J genes are TRBV5-1 and TRBJ2-3; 10 bases fit TRBD1. There are 14 residues in the CDR3. The V and J ends lost 9 bases and 2 bases, in that order; junction bases with no gene match: 6. Germline CDR1 is SGHRS and CDR2 is YFSETQ. This CDR3 is CATQDRGFTDTQYF. The CDR3 DNA is TGCGCCACCCAGGACAGGGGGTTCACAGATACGCAGTATTTT.

Only a few counts were recorded for this clone. V gene TRBV10-3 combines with J gene TRBJ1-5, with D possibly being TRBD1 (5 bases). CDR3 length: 15 residues. V dropped 0 bases and J dropped 1 base, with 7 bases sitting between them. In germline, CDR1 is ENHRY, CDR2 SYGVKD. CDR3 DNA sequence: TGTGCCATCAGTGAGTCCGCAGGGAGCAATCAGCCCCAGCATTTT. Encoded protein: CAISESAGSNQPQHF.

A few counts support this clone. The genes are TRBV7-9 and TRBJ2-1, with 8 bases lining up with TRBD2. The CDR3 loop spans 14 amino acids. Germline-derived CDR1 and CDR2 are SEHNR and FQNEAQ (reference sequence). J gave up 0 bases and V 5 bases, and 0 bases lay outside the gene matches. The CDR3 DNA reads as TGTGCCAGCAGCAGCGGGAGCTCCTACAATGAGCAGTTCTTC. It yields the protein CASSSGSSYNEQFF.

The chain is built from TRBV11-1 and TRBJ2-5; 7 nucleotides align to TRBD1. Germline V lookup: CDR1 SGHAT, CDR2 FQDESV (reference sequence). This CDR3 region has 15 residues. After removal of 5 bases from V and 5 bases from J, the junction contained 11 bases not matched to a gene. The DNA for the CDR3 is TGTGCCAGCAGCACCTACAGGGGAGTCCCCGAGACCCAGTACTTC. Translated: CASSTYRGVPETQYF.

This chain joins TRBV2 and TRBJ2-7; TRBD2 matches at 12 bases. This CDR3 has 19 residues. Germline CDR1 reads SNHLY; CDR2 reads FYNNEI. After removal of 6 bases from V and 2 bases from J, the junction contained 17 bases not matched to a gene. CDR3 region: CASSVETPRLAGVTYEQYF. DNA for the CDR3: TGTGCCAGCAGCGTAGAAACCCCCCGACTAGCGGGAGTTACCTACGAGCAGTACTTC.

This clone was found a few times. CDR3 in DNA: TGTGCCAGCAGTGTGAGGAGGGATGAAGCTTTCTTT. Its protein product is CASSVRRDEAFF. This chain links TRBV25-1 with TRBJ1-1; D is unclear. This CDR3 has 12 amino acids. Germline V lookup: CDR1 MGHDK, CDR2 SYGVNS. V was shortened by 4 bases and J by 7 bases, with 10 bases between the two germline ends.

The chain couples TRBV30 to TRBJ2-5; D uncertain. Germline V gene lookup returns CDR1 GTSNPN and CDR2 SVGIG (reference sequence). V was trimmed by 2 bases and J by 5 bases, leaving 12 bases between them. The CDR3 totals 13 residues. For the CDR3, the DNA is TGTGCCTGGAGTTCATCCCGAAGCGAGACCCAGTACTTC. Translated, it gives CAWSSSRSETQYF.

The chain recombines TRBV7-2 with TRBJ1-2; the match to TRBD1 covers 9 bases. The germline V gene has CDR1 SGHTA and CDR2 FQGNSA. CDR3 length: 14 amino acids. The V and J ends lost 6 bases and 7 bases, in that order; junction bases with no gene match: 9. The CDR3 DNA sequence: TGTGCCAGCAGGCCGGGACAGGGACCCTTTGGCTACACCTTC. Its protein product is CASRPGQGPFGYTF.

This clone was observed a handful of times. This chain joins TRBV5-6 and TRBJ1-2; D unresolved. V lost 1 base, J lost 3 bases, and 10 bases lay in between. Germline V gene data show CDR1 as SGHDT and CDR2 as YYEEEE. This CDR3 contains 14 residues. CDR3 protein: CASSLSQRYYGYTF. The CDR3 bases are TGTGCCAGCAGCTTGTCGCAGCGGTACTATGGCTACACCTTC.

The chain combines TRBV4-2 with TRBJ2-5, with 8 positions matching TRBD2. The CDR3 has 15 amino acids. J was trimmed by 5 bases and V by 4 bases; bases with no gene match: 9. Germline V gene sequence: CDR1 LGHNA, CDR2 YNFKEQ. CDR3 sequence reads: CASSLGVAGSETQYF. Here the CDR3 DNA reads TGTGCCAGCAGCCTTGGGGTAGCGGGGTCGGAGACCCAGTACTTC.

The rearrangement uses TRBV10-3 and TRBJ2-3; D may be TRBD2 (5 bases). V lost 6 bases to trimming and J lost 2 bases, with 12 bases between them. Germline V lookup: CDR1 ENHRY, CDR2 SYGVKD. The CDR3 sequence is 14 residues long. The CDR3 reads CAISPRGDTDTQYF. As DNA, the CDR3 is TGTGCCATCAGCCCACGGGGTGACACAGATACGCAGTATTTT.